The sequence of this TCR beta chain was determined in a study of shared T cell receptors in the human thymus. CDR3 length equals 14 residues. V was trimmed by 1 base and J by 3 bases, leaving 10 bases between them. In germline, CDR1 is SGHTA, CDR2 FQGNSA. Only in-frame clones appear in the TCRdb table, and some are missing; sequencing was by immunoSEQ multiplex PCR. The sample has hundreds of thousands of clones, approximately 78% seen once. These data were also reused for a study on human thymus T cells. From that paper: Healthy Finnish infants undergoing corrective surgery for congenital heart defects provided the donor material. Corrective cardiac operations yielded the resected thymus tissue. As related research reported, thymic repertoires overlapped highly among unrelated individuals.

The rearrangement joins TRBV7-2 to TRBJ2-7, with a tentative D call TRBD2 (5 bases). The sequence derives from a boy less than two years old with a congenital heart defect. Sequencing was done on a sample of thymocytes. CDR3 loop: CASSLEERDYEQYF. The CDR3 coding sequence is TGTGCCAGCAGCTTAGAAGAACGGGACTACGAGCAGTACTTC.